This paragraph reports one T cell receptor beta chain. The sample originates from a study of CD8 T cells in Susac syndrome. Random hexamers served to reverse transcribe about 0.5 to 1 ug RNA. Using its own MiXCR run on the immunoSEQ multiplex PCR reads, TCRdb lists one record per CDR3 protein. The repertoire holds roughly 180,000 distinct CDR3 sequences, 85% to 95% seen once, with approximately 0.09% in the top ten. J gave up 6 bases and V 5 bases, and 12 bases lay outside the gene matches. Looked up from germline, CDR1 is PRHDT and CDR2 is FYEKMQ (reference sequence). The CDR3 runs to 17 residues. In the multiple sclerosis control group, patients were treatment-naive and had stable or active relapsing-remitting disease.

The TCR comes from a human donor with multiple sclerosis. What was sequenced was CD4+ T cells from PBMCs. V is TRBV13 and J is TRBJ2-3; 12 positions match TRBD2. The CDR3 is CASSPEETSGRRDTQYF. DNA for the CDR3: TGTGCCAGCAGCCCGGAAGAGACTAGCGGGAGACGGGATACGCAGTATTTT.